One sample yielded the 11 T cell receptor beta chains listed below, sequenced in a study of shared clonotypes between healthy human individuals. Libraries were prepared by immunoSEQ multiplex PCR; TCRdb keeps only in-frame clonotypes and omits some of them. The sample records roughly 2.6 million clones, more than 90% being singletons. Sequences were obtained from naive CD4+ T cells sorted from blood. Documented subset: CD45RA+ positively selected. The receptor set was obtained from a man in his late teens or twenties in good health.

The J gene is TRBJ2-3, the V gene TRBV14, with 7 bases lining up with TRBD1. CDR1 is SGHDN and CDR2 is FVKESK in the germline V gene. V shed 4 bases, J shed 1 base, and the junction held 11 bases outside the gene matches. CDR3 length: 17 residues. The CDR3: CASSLYGQVLRTDTQYF. In DNA, the CDR3 is TGTGCCAGCAGCCTATACGGACAGGTCCTTCGCACAGATACGCAGTATTTT.

As concerns this clone: Different DNA sequences within this sample yield the same CDR3. The V gene is TRBV5-1, the J gene TRBJ2-7; D not certain. The V and J ends lost 1 base and 0 bases respectively, with 5 bases between them. Germline V gives CDR1 SGHRS, CDR2 YFSETQ. CDR3 length equals 13 residues. The CDR3 protein is CASSLRSSYEQYF. The CDR3 DNA reads as TGCGCCAGCAGCTTGAGGAGCTCCTACGAGCAGTACTTC.

The rearrangement joins TRBV27 to TRBJ1-4; 12 bases fit TRBD1. V lost 5 bases and J lost 10; bases outside the gene matches: 8. In germline, CDR1 is MNHEY, CDR2 SMNVEV (reference sequence). CDR3 size: 15 residues. The CDR3 here is CASSLTGTGGRKLFF. The CDR3 DNA reads TGTGCCAGCAGTCTCACCGGGACAGGGGGCCGAAAACTGTTTTTT.

This clone was seen only once. The chain combines TRBV13 with TRBJ2-3; D is undetermined. Germline lookup yields CDR1 PRHDT and CDR2 FYEKMQ (reference sequence). The CDR3 is made up of 13 amino acids. Trimming shortened V by 6 bases and J by 2 bases, and 9 bases separated the two germline ends. The CDR3 nucleotides are TGTGCCAGCAGTTTGAGGTTCACAGATACGCAGTATTTT. It translates to CASSLRFTDTQYF.

The CDR3: CASRRGNNEQFF. The CDR3 region has the DNA TGTGCCAGCAGGCGGGGGAACAATGAGCAGTTCTTC. The J gene is TRBJ2-1, the V gene TRBV6-5, with 7 bases that match TRBD2. This CDR3 has 12 residues. The ends lost 6 bases at V and 5 bases at J; junction bases unmatched: 1. The V gene's germline CDR1 is MNHEY and CDR2 SVGAGI.

J is TRBJ2-3 and V is TRBV11-2, with D perhaps given as TRBD1 or TRBD2 (6 bases each). The CDR3 runs 18 residues. V gave up 0 bases and J gave up 0 bases, with 16 bases separating them. From germline, CDR1 is SGHAT and CDR2 FQNNGV. CDR3 sequence: CASSLDGVGGSSTDTQYF. In DNA, the CDR3 is TGTGCCAGCAGCTTAGATGGTGTAGGGGGGTCTAGCACAGATACGCAGTATTTT.

About this clone itself: The sample contains more than one DNA sequence encoding this CDR3. The V gene is TRBV6-5, the J gene TRBJ1-2, with 7 bases fitting TRBD1. The CDR3 has 12 amino acids. V lost 5 bases and J lost 8; bases outside the gene matches: 5. CDR1 and CDR2 from the germline V gene are MNHEY and SVGAGI. The CDR3, as DNA: TGTGCCAGCAGTCGACAGGGTGGGGGCTACACCTTC. Its protein is CASSRQGGGYTF.

V gene TRBV21-1 combines with J gene TRBJ1-4. TRBV21-1 is a pseudogene locus. CDR3 size: 14 residues. In DNA form, the CDR3 reads TGTGCCAGCAGCAAAGGAAAGGGCAATGAAAAACTGTTTTTT. Its protein product is CASSKGKGNEKLFF.

Written as DNA, the CDR3 is TGTGCCAGCTCACCACCCCTTCTGGACCGTTTTTTCTACAATGAGCAGTTCTTC. This translates into CASSPPLLDRFFYNEQFF. The chain recombines TRBV18 with TRBJ2-1; no reliable D call. The CDR3 extends over 18 amino acids. V was trimmed by 0 bases and J by 3 bases, leaving 18 bases between them. The germline CDR1 and CDR2 sequences are KGHSH and LQKENI.

The genes are TRBV4-2 and TRBJ2-1; 8 nucleotides align to TRBD2. The CDR3 extends over 17 amino acids. V shed 1 base, J shed 5 bases, and the junction held 10 bases outside the gene matches. Per the germline V gene, CDR1 is LGHNA and CDR2 is YNFKEQ. CDR3 DNA sequence: TGTGCCAGCAGCCAAGGAAGAAAGGGACTAGGTGACAATGAGCAGTTCTTC. It translates to CASSQGRKGLGDNEQFF.

The J gene is TRBJ2-2, the V gene TRBV7-9; D is perhaps TRBD1 (6 bases). The CDR3 has 16 residues. Between the trimmed V and J ends, which lost 4 bases and 4 bases, there was a span of 16 bases. Germline loops: CDR1 SEHNR, CDR2 FQNEAQ (reference sequence). The CDR3 here is CASSSNWGRGTGELFF. The CDR3 nucleotides are TGTGCCAGCAGCTCGAATTGGGGGCGCGGCACCGGGGAGCTGTTTTTT.